Presented here are 5 T cell receptor beta chains from one specimen sequenced in a study of graft-versus-host responses after intestinal transplantation. The antigens for these receptors are not known. The data were produced by immunoSEQ multiplex PCR, yet TCRdb's version contains in-frame clones alone and is incomplete. Of 75,000 to 100,000 clones in the sample, more than 85% were seen once. Sequencing used unstimulated CD4+ T cells sorted from spleen or lymph node cells, obtained before intestinal transplant. These receptors all stem from a human donor who received an intestinal transplant.

The rearrangement uses TRBV28 and TRBJ1-1; 12 bases line up with TRBD1. Germline V gives CDR1 MDHEN, CDR2 SYDVKM. Trimming removed 7 bases from V and 4 bases from J; junction bases left unmatched: 7. The CDR3 extends over 15 amino acids. The CDR3 loop is CASIGTGGLFTEAFF. In DNA form, the CDR3 reads TGTGCCAGCATCGGGACAGGGGGCCTGTTCACTGAAGCTTTCTTT. The full variable domain, completed using reference TRBV28 and TRBJ1-1, is DVKVTQSSRYLVKRTGEKVFLECVQDMDHENMFWYRQDPGLGLRLIYFSYDVKMKEKGDIPEGYSVSREKKERFSLILESASTNQTSMYLCASIGTGGLFTEAFFGQGTRLTVV.

This rearrangement joins TRBV27 to TRBJ2-1; possibly TRBD1 for D (5 bases). This CDR3 is built from 17 residues. The germline gives CDR1 MNHEY, CDR2 SMNVEV (reference sequence). Trimming removed 6 bases at V and 2 bases at J, with 20 bases between. CDR3 DNA: TGTGCCAGCAGCCCAAAGTGGCAGGGTTGGCCCTACAATGAGCAGTTCTTC. Translation: CASSPKWQGWPYNEQFF.

V and J are TRBV5-1 and TRBJ2-5; 8 bases align to TRBD2. V lost 0 bases and J lost 4; bases outside the gene matches: 8. The germline V gene has CDR1 SGHRS and CDR2 YFSETQ. The CDR3 length is 16 residues. DNA for the CDR3: TGCGCCAGCAGCTTGGCGGGACTAGTGCGAGGAGAGACCCAGTACTTC. Translated: CASSLAGLVRGETQYF.

CDR3 sequence: CASSFRQGVGETQYF. The CDR3 DNA sequence: TGCGCCAGCAGCTTCCGACAGGGGGTAGGGGAGACCCAGTACTTC. This chain links TRBV5-1 with TRBJ2-5; 9 positions agree with TRBD1. V lost 2 bases and J lost 5; bases outside the gene matches: 7. Germline values: CDR1 SGHRS, CDR2 YFSETQ. The CDR3 is made up of 15 amino acids.

The chain employs TRBV6-1 and TRBJ2-3; 8 positions agree with TRBD1. The germline gives CDR1 MNHNS, CDR2 SASEGT. Trimming took 4 bases from V and 0 from J; bases not matched to a gene: 6. The CDR3 spans 16 residues. The CDR3 reads CASSAQGAFSTDTQYF. CDR3 DNA sequence: TGTGCCAGCAGTGCCCAGGGGGCGTTTAGCACAGATACGCAGTATTTT.